The clone carrying this T cell receptor (beta chain) was seen ten or more times. Germline-derived CDR1 and CDR2 are SGHRS and YFSETQ. The ends lost 4 bases at V and 0 bases at J; junction bases unmatched: 7. The CDR3 runs to 16 residues. PCR was performed a second time for about 7 to 12 cycles using a sample-barcoded 5' primer and a J-beta primer mix. Each sample provided no less than 3 million CDR3-containing paired-end reads. TCRdb reanalysed the 5' RACE reads using MiXCR and keeps one entry per CDR3 protein. This sample carries about 1 million distinct CDR3 sequences, 40% to 55% of them seen once, and the ten largest clones take 18%. The data derive from a study of blood T cells in healthy people across ages.

The sample taken for sequencing was blood. The receptor comes from a woman in her fifties or sixties in good health. V is TRBV5-1 and J is TRBJ2-7, with 10 positions matching TRBD2. CDR3 nucleotides: TGCGCCAGCAGCCTCCTTACTAGCGGGACCTCCTACGAGCAGTACTTC. Its translation: CASSLLTSGTSYEQYF.